These 20 T cell receptor beta chains were sequenced from one sample in a study of blood T cell repertoires in COVID-19. Clones were sequenced by immunoSEQ multiplex PCR, and TCRdb holds only the in-frame ones, with some missing. In the table there are 430,000 or so clones, approximately 90% of which are singletons. Sequencing was carried out using PBMCs or T cells enriched from blood (not recorded which). These receptors were obtained from a young woman who had been exposed to COVID-19.

CDR3 in amino acids: CASSQDRPGLVDADTQYF. CDR3 in DNA: TGCGCCAGCAGCCAAGATAGGCCGGGACTAGTGGATGCAGATACGCAGTATTTT. V and J are TRBV4-3 and TRBJ2-3; 8 bases are shared with TRBD2. Germline V CDR1 and CDR2: LGHNA, YSLEER. Losses at the gene ends were 0 bases for V and 4 bases for J; bases not matched to a gene: 12. The CDR3 is 18 amino acids.

This chain connects TRBV7-2 to TRBJ2-7, with D unclear. V dropped 2 bases and J dropped 3 bases, with 8 bases sitting between them. This CDR3 is 13 amino acids long. Germline V gene sequence: CDR1 SGHTA, CDR2 FQGNSA. The chain's CDR3 is CASSLTRRYEQYF. DNA for the CDR3: TGTGCCAGCAGCTTAACGCGCCGCTACGAGCAGTACTTC.

This chain links TRBV12-5 with TRBJ1-3; the D is unclear. Germline CDR1 reads LGHNT; CDR2 reads FRNRAP. The CDR3 runs to 16 residues. Trimming cost V 3 bases and J 7 bases, with 19 bases left between them. Here the CDR3 DNA reads TGTGCTAGTGGTTTCTGGGCAGAGGGATTCAGGAACACCATATATTTT. It translates to CASGFWAEGFRNTIYF.

The V call is TRBV7-3, the J call TRBJ1-5; no reliable D call. CDR1 and CDR2 (germline): SGHTA, FQGTGA. This CDR3 spans 13 amino acids. The V end lost 3 bases, the J end lost 3 bases, and 6 bases lay between the germline ends. CDR3 protein: CASSLDYNQPQHF. The DNA of the CDR3 is TGTGCCAGCAGCTTGGACTACAATCAGCCCCAGCATTTT.

The chain employs TRBV18 and TRBJ1-2; D might be TRBD1 (5 bases). Germline V gene lookup returns CDR1 KGHSH and CDR2 LQKENI. This CDR3 has 16 amino acids. Trimming took off 3 bases at V and 5 bases at J, with 19 bases between the two ends. The CDR3 protein is CASSPTQEDGGYGYTF. The CDR3 region has the DNA TGTGCCAGCTCACCGACACAGGAGGATGGGGGGTATGGCTACACCTTC.

This clone was detected only once. The chain uses TRBV4-1 and TRBJ1-2; 8 bases agree with TRBD1. The germline CDR1 and CDR2 sequences are MGHRA and YSYEKL. V shed 3 bases, J shed 2 bases, and the junction held 5 bases outside the gene matches. The CDR3 extends over 15 amino acids. The CDR3 spells CASSQPDRENYGYTF. CDR3 nucleotide sequence: TGCGCCAGCAGCCAGCCGGACAGGGAAAACTATGGCTACACCTTC.

This rearrangement joins TRBV6-5 to TRBJ2-2; D possibly corresponds to TRBD2 (6 bases). CDR3 length: 14 amino acids. The V and J ends lost 2 bases and 4 bases respectively, with 8 bases between them. CDR1 is MNHEY, CDR2 SVGAGI, per germline. CDR3 amino acids: CASSYAGSTGELFF. DNA for the CDR3: TGTGCCAGCAGTTACGCGGGGAGCACCGGGGAGCTGTTTTTT.

The chain has TRBV28 and TRBJ2-1; 11 bases line up with TRBD2. Germline V gives CDR1 MDHEN, CDR2 SYDVKM. The V gene end was trimmed by 5 bases and the J gene end by 3 bases; junction bases not matched to a gene: 6. This CDR3 has 16 residues. The CDR3 bases are TGTGCCAGCAGTGCAACCGGGACTAGCGGCTACAATGAGCAGTTCTTC. It specifies CASSATGTSGYNEQFF. Full variable domain (remainder filled in from reference TRBV28 and TRBJ2-1): DVKVTQSSRYLVKRTGEKVFLECVQDMDHENMFWYRQDPGLGLRLIYFSYDVKMKEKGDIPEGYSVSREKKERFSLILESASTNQTSMYLCASSATGTSGYNEQFFGPGTRLTVL.

The rearrangement uses TRBV28 and TRBJ1-1, with D maybe TRBD1 (5 bases). This CDR3 has 20 residues. Trimming took 4 bases from V and 5 from J, leaving 32 bases between them. Germline V gene data show CDR1 as MDHEN and CDR2 as SYDVKM. In DNA, the CDR3 is TGTGCCAGCAGTTCTCGAAGATCGTACCCAGCTGGGGCGCTGAGGACTGAAGCTTTCTTT. Translation gives CASSSRRSYPAGALRTEAFF.

This clone came up once. This chain joins TRBV7-9 and TRBJ1-5, with D hard to call. This CDR3 has 15 residues. CDR1 is SEHNR and CDR2 is FQNEAQ in the germline V gene (reference sequence). The V end lost 1 base, the J end lost 6 bases, and 13 bases lay between the germline ends. The CDR3, as DNA: TGTGCCAGCAGCTTAGTGGGCGGGGTCGGTCAGCCCCAGCATTTT. This gives the protein CASSLVGGVGQPQHF.

This clone has a single count. The rearrangement links TRBV28 to TRBJ1-5; TRBD1 aligns across 7 bases. The ends lost 3 bases at V and 4 bases at J; junction bases unmatched: 6. The CDR3 is 15 amino acids. Per germline, CDR1 MDHEN and CDR2 SYDVKM. The CDR3 loop is CASSFVGQENQPQHF. CDR3 in DNA: TGTGCCAGCAGTTTCGTCGGACAGGAGAATCAGCCCCAGCATTTT.

This clone was seen only a few times. The chain recombines TRBV6-4 with TRBJ2-2, with 13 bases matching TRBD2. Germline loops: CDR1 MRHNA, CDR2 SNTAGT. The CDR3 covers 17 residues. Unmatched junction bases numbered 1, after V lost 0 bases and J lost 3 bases. The CDR3 coding sequence is TGTGCCAGCAGTGACTCGACTAGCGGGGGGTACACCGGGGAGCTGTTTTTT. This translates into CASSDSTSGGYTGELFF.

The CDR3 coding sequence is TGTGCCAGCAGCCCTGGACAGGGGCCGGGGTACAATGAGCAGTTCTTC. Protein product: CASSPGQGPGYNEQFF. The chain combines TRBV7-9 with TRBJ2-1; TRBD1 agrees at 9 bases. This CDR3 comprises 16 residues. V lost 5 bases to trimming and J lost 4 bases; unmatched junction nucleotides: 9. CDR1 and CDR2 (germline): SEHNR, FQNEAQ (reference sequence). Full variable domain (rest looked up from reference TRBV7-9 and TRBJ2-1): DTGVSQNPRHKITKRGQNVTFRCDPISEHNRLYWYRQTLGQGPEFLTYFQNEAQLEKSRLLSDRFSAERPKGSFSTLEIQRTEQGDSAMYLCASSPGQGPGYNEQFFGPGTRLTVL.

This chain joins TRBV18 and TRBJ1-3; 9 positions match TRBD1. V gave up 4 bases and J gave up 1 base; unmatched junction bases: 11. The CDR3 totals 18 residues. Germline CDR1 and CDR2: KGHSH and LQKENI. Written as DNA, the CDR3 is TGTGCCAGCTCACATACCCGGACAGGGGTTTTATCTGGAAACACCATATATTTT. It translates to CASSHTRTGVLSGNTIYF.

The chain couples TRBV11-2 to TRBJ2-2; 11 nucleotides line up with TRBD1. This CDR3 region has 16 residues. In germline, CDR1 is SGHAT, CDR2 FQNNGV. Germline trimming cut 5 bases from V and 6 bases from J; bases unmatched to any gene: 8. The CDR3 protein is CASSPRPGQGAGELFF. DNA for the CDR3: TGTGCCAGCAGCCCTCGACCGGGACAGGGGGCCGGGGAGCTGTTTTTT.

This clone was seen only once. The J gene is TRBJ1-1, the V gene TRBV6-5, with 7 bases identical to TRBD1. V lost 0 bases and J lost 1; bases outside the gene matches: 5. Germline CDR1 and CDR2: MNHEY and SVGAGI. This CDR3 has 16 amino acids. This chain's CDR3 is CASSYSTTGKNTEAFF. The CDR3 DNA is TGTGCCAGCAGTTACTCCACGACAGGGAAGAACACTGAAGCTTTCTTT.

CDR3: CASSPDRMEFKQYF. As DNA, the CDR3 is TGTGCCAGCTCACCAGACAGGATGGAATTCAAGCAGTACTTC. The genes are TRBV18 and TRBJ2-7, with TRBD1 as a possible D gene (6 bases). Germline V gives CDR1 KGHSH, CDR2 LQKENI. The CDR3 loop spans 14 amino acids. The germline V and J ends were trimmed by 2 bases and 8 bases, with 16 bases remaining between them.

This clone was detected only once. The chain employs TRBV19 and TRBJ2-3; D unclear. The CDR3 sequence is 14 residues long. V was clipped by 7 bases and J by 0 bases, with 11 bases between them. Germline V gives CDR1 LNHDA, CDR2 SQIVND (reference sequence). CDR3: CASTQALSTDTQYF. CDR3 DNA sequence: TGTGCCAGTACCCAGGCCCTTAGCACAGATACGCAGTATTTT.

This rearrangement joins TRBV12-3 or TRBV12-4 to TRBJ2-5; D is possibly TRBD2 (5 bases). V dropped 5 bases and J dropped 5 bases, with 12 bases sitting between them. The CDR3 has 13 amino acids. In DNA form, the CDR3 reads TGTGCCAGCAGTCAGACTCGCGGGGAGACCCAGTACTTC. Amino acid sequence: CASSQTRGETQYF.

The chain recombines TRBV10-2 with TRBJ2-5, with TRBD2 matching 11 bases. Germline V lookup: CDR1 WSHSY, CDR2 SAAADI. Trimming at V came to 8 bases and at J to 4 bases, leaving 9 bases not matched to a gene. CDR3 size: 15 residues. The DNA for the CDR3 is TGCGCCAGCTCCCCAACTAGCGGGAGAGGAGAGACCCAGTACTTC. Translation: CASSPTSGRGETQYF.